Below are 26 T cell receptor gamma chains sequenced from a single sample in a study of γδ T cells in repeated Plasmodium falciparum infection. Bulk repertoires came from Vgamma9/Vdelta2+ or Vdelta2-negative gammadelta T cells flow-sorted from PBMC. TCRdb re-analyzed the multiplex PCR reads via CATT. The sample has approximately 26,000 gamma-chain clones; about 3% are singletons. The sequenced sample consisted of gamma-delta T cells from blood. The receptors shown here come from a pool of human donors (malaria-infected and uninfected, not separated).

In regard to this clone: Since a far larger clone is one base different, this is likely a read error. Other DNA sequences of this sample code for an identical CDR3. The chain uses TRGV9 and TRGJ1 or TRGJ2. TCRdb records no J gene; here it was assigned by comparing the DNA to germline. V was clipped by 2 bases and J by 7 bases; unmatched bases: 11. CDR1 GITISATS and CDR2 ISYDGTV come from the germline V gene (reference sequence). This CDR3 region has 14 residues. This CDR3 reads CALWEETAYYKKLF. The CDR3 bases are TGTGCCTTGTGGGAGGAAACCGCTTACTATAAGAAACTCTTT.

To note about this clone: TCRdb attributes to this sequence the protein of a much larger clone, which differs from the DNA translation at residue 7; a read error is likely, and the protein displayed is translated from the DNA. V gene TRGV9 combines with J gene TRGJ1 or TRGJ2. TCRdb gives no J gene; it was assigned here by matching the DNA to germline. Unmatched junction bases numbered 10, after V lost 3 bases and J lost 5 bases. Germline V gives CDR1 GITISATS, CDR2 ISYDGTV (reference sequence). The CDR3 is 14 residues long. CDR3 coding DNA: TGTGCCTTGTGGGAGCTCTTTTCTCATTATAAGAAACTCTTT. Protein sequence: CALWELFSHYKKLF.

This clone was picked up many times. The same CDR3 also results from other DNA sequences found in this sample. V gene TRGV9 combines with J gene TRGJP1. This CDR3 is 14 amino acids long. Losses at the gene ends were 2 bases for V and 0 bases for J; bases not matched to a gene: 0. Germline V gene lookup returns CDR1 GITISATS and CDR2 ISYDGTV (reference sequence). In DNA form, the CDR3 reads TGTGCCTTGTGGGAGGATACCACTGGTTGGTTCAAGATATTT. Encoded protein: CALWEDTTGWFKIF.

This clone was picked up a small number of times. The germline gene is not matched at one end of the junction; a read error may be the cause. The V gene is TRGV5, the J gene TRGJ1 or TRGJ2. The germline gives CDR1 VINAFY, CDR2 YDVSNSKD. The CDR3 runs 14 residues. CDR3 sequence reads: CATWGRPGYYKKLF. CDR3 nucleotide sequence: TGTGCCACCTGGGGCAGGCCAGGTTATTATAAGAAACTCTTT.

This clone appeared many times. This sequence joins TRGV9 and TRGJ1 or TRGJ2. The CDR3 runs to 11 residues. V was clipped by 5 bases and J by 10 bases; unmatched bases: 8. Germline V gene sequence: CDR1 GITISATS, CDR2 ISYDGTV (reference sequence). The CDR3 DNA sequence: TGTGCCTTGTGGGTAGCAAGCAAGAAACTCTTT. Protein: CALWVASKKLF.

The sample holds many counts of this clone. This probably arose from a read error, given a far larger clone one base away. Other DNA sequences in the sample encode the same CDR3. The J gene is TRGJ1 or TRGJ2, the V gene TRGV4. The germline gives CDR1 EGSTGY, CDR2 YDSYTSSV. V lost 1 base to trimming and J lost 3 bases; unmatched junction nucleotides: 21. The CDR3 consists of 19 residues. CDR3 coding DNA: TGTGCCACCTGGGATGGACTAGAGTGGATGCACGACTCTTATTATAAGAAACTCTTT. Translated, it gives CATWDGLEWMHDSYYKKLF.

In its sample, this clone was seen many times. The TCRdb protein, from a much larger clone, departs from this DNA's translation at residue 4, likely by read error; the protein shown derives from the DNA. The rearrangement links TRGV2 to TRGJ1 or TRGJ2. The CDR3 runs 12 residues. CDR1 EGSNGY and CDR2 YDSYNSKV come from the germline V gene. The CDR3 protein is CATRDVGYKKLF. The DNA of the CDR3 is TGTGCCACCCGGGACGTGGGCTATAAGAAACTCTTT.

This clone is medium-sized in the sample. The sample contains more than one DNA sequence encoding this CDR3. The gene calls are TRGV2 and TRGJP2. This CDR3 comprises 12 residues. From germline, CDR1 is EGSNGY and CDR2 YDSYNSKV. Trimming at V came to 1 base and at J to 9 bases, leaving 2 bases not matched to a gene. The CDR3 nucleotides are TGTGCCACCTGGGACGGAAATTGGATCAAGACGTTT. Its translation is CATWDGNWIKTF.

This clone was seen repeatedly, ten times or more. This chain joins TRGV3 and TRGJ1 or TRGJ2. TCRdb leaves out the J gene; it was filled in here by matching the DNA to germline. This CDR3 is built from 14 residues. CDR1 is VTNTFY, CDR2 YDVSTARD, per germline (reference sequence). The trim removed 3 bases at V and 1 base at J, leaving 6 bases unmatched. In nucleotides, the CDR3 is TGTGCCACCTGGGACCCCGCCAATTATTATAAGAAACTCTTT. This translates into CATWDPANYYKKLF.

There are a few counts of this clone. It is likely a read error: a sequence one base away is far more abundant. Other DNA variants within this sample encode the same CDR3. CDR3: CATWDAPDYYKKLF. CDR3 DNA: TGTGCCACCTGGGATGCCCCGGATTACTATAAGAAACTCTTT. The chain links TRGV4 to TRGJ1 or TRGJ2. TCRdb supplies no J gene; here it was assigned by aligning the nucleotide sequence to germline. CDR1 is EGSTGY and CDR2 is YDSYTSSV in the germline V gene. This CDR3 region has 14 residues.

A remark on this clone: The TCRdb record carries a much larger clone's protein, which differs from this DNA's translation at residue 16; a read error is the likely cause, and the protein listed here is the DNA translation. This chain joins TRGV9 and TRGJP. The J gene is absent in TCRdb and was assigned here via DNA matching to germline. The germline V gene has CDR1 GITISATS and CDR2 ISYDGTV (reference sequence). The CDR3 consists of 19 residues. Here the CDR3 DNA reads TGTGCCTTGTGGGAGGCGTCGCACATCCAAGAGTTGGGCAAAAAAGTCAAGGTATTT. Protein product: CALWEASHIQELGKKVKVF.

There are a few counts of this clone. This DNA's translation and the protein TCRdb lists, from a much larger clone, do not match at residue 6, likely due to a read error; the protein shown is translated from the DNA. V is TRGV9 and J is TRGJP. TCRdb gives no J gene; it was assigned here by matching the DNA to germline. Germline V lookup: CDR1 GITISATS, CDR2 ISYDGTV (reference sequence). The CDR3 consists of 14 residues. V lost 11 bases to trimming and J lost 11 bases; unmatched junction nucleotides: 12. CDR3 DNA: TGTGCCTGCCGAGGCGGGCTGGGCAAAAAAATCAAGGTATTT. This gives the protein CACRGGLGKKIKVF.

In regard to this clone: The translation of this DNA and the TCRdb protein of a much larger clone differ at residue 9, probably owing to a read error; the protein shown here is translated from the DNA. This CDR3 reads CALWEGLNHYKKLF. CDR3 nucleotides: TGTGCCTTGTGGGAGGGCCTCAATCATTATAAGAAACTCTTT. The V and J genes are TRGV9 and TRGJ1 or TRGJ2. Germline matching of the DNA provided the J gene here, since TCRdb leaves it blank. Trimming at V came to 2 bases and at J to 5 bases, leaving 9 bases not matched to a gene. The CDR3 is made up of 14 amino acids. Germline lookup yields CDR1 GITISATS and CDR2 ISYDGTV (reference sequence).

This clone was seen ten or more times. This DNA's translation and the protein TCRdb lists, from a much larger clone, do not match at residue 3, likely due to a read error; the protein shown is translated from the DNA. The chain links TRGV8 to TRGJ1 or TRGJ2. The J gene comes from matching the DNA to germline here; TCRdb lacks it. The CDR3 is made up of 13 amino acids. Germline V gene data show CDR1 as VENAVY and CDR2 as YDSYNSRV. CDR3: CAAWGPVYYKKLF. Here the CDR3 DNA reads TGTGCCGCCTGGGGCCCTGTATATTATAAGAAACTCTTT.

This clone has a count of ten or more. The protein given by TCRdb reflects a much larger clone and differs at residue 5 from this DNA's translation, likely from a read error; the protein shown is the DNA's translation. The chain couples TRGV2 to TRGJ1 or TRGJ2. Assignment of the J gene here rests on matching the DNA to germline, because TCRdb gives none. This CDR3 contains 15 residues. The germline CDR1 and CDR2 sequences are EGSNGY and YDSYNSKV. CDR3 in amino acids: CATWNGPRHYYKKLF. CDR3 in DNA: TGTGCCACCTGGAACGGGCCGCGCCATTATTATAAGAAACTCTTT.

This clone was found many times. In the same sample, other DNA sequences code for this CDR3. V gene TRGV9 combines with J gene TRGJ1 or TRGJ2. The CDR3 contains 14 residues. Looked up from germline, CDR1 is GITISATS and CDR2 is ISYDGTV (reference sequence). The J segment lost 4 bases and the V segment lost 0 bases, leaving 6 bases of the junction unmatched. CDR3 coding DNA: TGTGCCTTGTGGGAGGTGCAGGGCTATTATAAGAAACTCTTT. This codes for CALWEVQGYYKKLF.

This clone was seen at least ten times. One junction end does not reproduce the germline sequence, and a read error may be involved. The rearrangement links TRGV5 to TRGJP2. The J gene, absent from TCRdb, was called here by matching the DNA to germline. This CDR3 spans 15 amino acids. Germline V gives CDR1 VINAFY, CDR2 YDVSNSKD. The CDR3 DNA follows: TGTGCCACCTGGGACATCCTGCGTAGCGATTGGATCAAGACGTTT. It translates to CATWDILRSDWIKTF.

A remark on this clone: Translating this DNA gives a protein that differs at residue 12 from the TCRdb one, which belongs to a much larger clone; a read error is likely, and the protein shown is this translation. No J gene was named, though the V gene is TRGV4. CDR3 length equals 14 residues. Germline V lookup: CDR1 EGSTGY, CDR2 YDSYTSSV. CDR3: CATWDESTGWFRIF. In nucleotides, the CDR3 is TGTGCCACCTGGGATGAATCCACTGGTTGGTTCAGGATATTT.

This clone was observed at least ten times. Since a far larger clone is one base different, this is likely a read error. In the same sample, other DNA sequences code for this CDR3. No J gene was called, and the V gene is TRGV9. This CDR3 spans 15 amino acids. Germline-derived CDR1 and CDR2 are GITISATS and ISYDGTV (reference sequence). The DNA for the CDR3 is TGTGCCTTGTGGGAGGTTACTAGAACCTATTATAAGAAACTCTTC. It encodes CALWEVTRTYYKKLF.

This clone was counted between two and nine times. TCRdb's listed protein matches a much larger clone and diverges from this DNA's translation at residue 11, likely through a read error; the protein shown comes from the DNA. This sample includes further DNA sequences coding for the same CDR3. TRGV9 is the V gene, and the J gene was not called. Germline lookup yields CDR1 GITISATS and CDR2 ISYDGTV (reference sequence). CDR3 length: 13 amino acids. The CDR3 DNA reads as TGTGCCTTGTGGGAGGCCCGGTATTATAAGGAACTCTTT. Amino acids: CALWEARYYKELF.

This clone was found a few times. Only one base separates this from a far larger clonotype, so it likely reflects a read error. Other DNA sequences within the sample encode an identical CDR3. The genes are TRGV8 and TRGJP1. TCRdb supplies no J gene; here it was assigned by aligning the nucleotide sequence to germline. This CDR3 comprises 14 residues. Per germline, CDR1 VENAVY and CDR2 YDSYNSRV. V lost 6 bases and J lost 2; bases outside the gene matches: 6. CDR3 coding DNA: TGTGCCACCTGGACCCACACCACTGGTTGGTTCAAGATATTT. Its protein is CATWTHTTGWFKIF.

This clone came up many times. TCRdb pairs this DNA with a much larger clone's protein that differs at residue 5, likely a read error; the protein shown was translated from the DNA. This sequence joins TRGV9 and TRGJ1 or TRGJ2. This CDR3 has 12 amino acids. V gave up 6 bases and J gave up 8 bases; unmatched junction bases: 10. The germline CDR1 and CDR2 sequences are GITISATS and ISYDGTV (reference sequence). As DNA, the CDR3 is TGTGCCTTGTGGAAGCCGGGGGATAAGAAACTCTTT. Encoded protein: CALWKPGDKKLF.

Ten or more counts support this clone. A far larger clone differs by one base, so this is likely a read error. The sample holds other DNA sequences that translate to the same CDR3. V gene TRGV9 combines with J gene TRGJ1 or TRGJ2. As TCRdb names no J gene, one was assigned here on the basis of a DNA match to germline. CDR1 GITISATS and CDR2 ISYDGTV come from the germline V gene (reference sequence). This CDR3 spans 11 amino acids. The CDR3 loop reads CALWDEVKKLF. The DNA of the CDR3 is TGTGCCCTGTGGGACGAAGTTAAGAAACTCTTT.

The table lists this clone with a few counts. The protein that TCRdb holds for this DNA derives from a much larger clone and differs from the translated DNA at residue 13, which likely indicates a read error; the protein shown here is translated from the DNA. This sequence joins TRGV9 and TRGJP. The J gene, left out of TCRdb, was set here by checking the DNA against germline. Germline values: CDR1 GITISATS, CDR2 ISYDGTV (reference sequence). The CDR3 extends over 17 amino acids. The chain's CDR3 is CALWEGKQELGKQIKVF. CDR3 DNA sequence: TGTGCCTTGTGGGAAGGAAAACAAGAGTTGGGCAAACAAATCAAGGTATTT.

This clone was picked up many times. This DNA's translation differs at residue 14 from TCRdb's protein, which comes from a much larger clone; a read error is likely, and the protein shown is translated from the DNA. V gene TRGV9 combines with J gene TRGJP. This CDR3 region has 17 residues. Germline CDR1 reads GITISATS; CDR2 reads ISYDGTV (reference sequence). The DNA of the CDR3 is TGTGCCTTGTGGGAGGTGACTGGTGAGTTGGGCAAAAAAGTCAAGGTATTT. Translating gives CALWEVTGELGKKVKVF.

Many counts were recorded for this clone. The protein TCRdb gives is from a much larger clone and does not agree with this DNA's translation at residue 13, likely a read error; the protein shown here comes from the DNA. There is no J gene call, but TRGV2 is given as the V gene. CDR3 size: 15 residues. Germline loops: CDR1 EGSNGY, CDR2 YDSYNSKV. The CDR3, as DNA: TGTGCCACCTGGGACGGGCCGGGTAGTGATTGGATCAGGACGTTT. This encodes CATWDGPGSDWIRTF.